These 30 T cell receptor beta chains share one sample of origin, sequenced in a study of CD8+ T cells in alopecia areata. Investigators isolated RNA and reverse transcribed it into cDNA to act as the sequencing template. TCRdb keeps only in-frame clones here, not all; method: immunoSEQ multiplex PCR. The sample includes about 74,000 clones, around 30% of them seen just once. Noted treatment: oral pan-JAK inhibitor, 5-10 mg twice daily. The source was CD8+ T cells sorted from blood, collected at week 4, from a patient treated with tofacitinib. These receptors were collected from a human donor with alopecia areata.

V is TRBV5-1 and J is TRBJ2-1; D gene ambiguous. Germline lookup yields CDR1 SGHRS and CDR2 YFSETQ. This CDR3 region has 13 residues. Trimming left V 3 bases short and J 4 bases short, with 8 bases between. The CDR3 spells CASSSGRYNEQFF. The CDR3 DNA is TGCGCCAGCAGCTCGGGCAGATACAATGAGCAGTTCTTC.

This clone was seen only a few times. The chain uses TRBV7-9 and TRBJ1-5; TRBD1 might be the D (6 bases). The CDR3 spans 12 residues. Per the germline V gene, CDR1 is SEHNR and CDR2 is FQNEAQ (reference sequence). CDR3 residues: CASQGSNQPQHF. CDR3 coding DNA: TGTGCGTCGCAGGGGAGCAATCAGCCCCAGCATTTT.

This sequence joins TRBV9 and TRBJ2-1; 9 bases are shared with TRBD1. Per the germline V gene, CDR1 is SGDLS and CDR2 is YYNGEE. V shed 3 bases, J shed 4 bases, and the junction held 2 bases outside the gene matches. The CDR3 totals 14 residues. The DNA for the CDR3 is TGTGCCAGCAGCGCCGACAGGGGGTACAATGAGCAGTTCTTC. Protein sequence: CASSADRGYNEQFF.

Concerning this clone: Sequence at one end of the junction differs from germline and may be a read error. This chain uses TRBV29-1 with TRBJ1-1; no clear D. CDR3 length: 11 amino acids. From germline, CDR1 is SQVTM and CDR2 ANQGSEA. The CDR3 here is CSVEVGIEAFF. In DNA form, the CDR3 reads TGCAGCGTCGAAGTGGGGATTGAAGCTTTCTTT.

Comments on this clone: Other DNA sequences in the sample encode the same CDR3. This chain uses TRBV30 with TRBJ2-7; D is undetermined. Germline assignment: CDR1 GTSNPN and CDR2 SVGIG (reference sequence). The CDR3 runs 11 residues. V was clipped by 2 bases and J by 0 bases, with 2 bases between them. CDR3: CAWSSSYEQYF. As DNA, the CDR3 is TGTGCCTGGAGTAGCTCCTACGAGCAGTACTTC.

The CDR3 reads CASSQSDRAGNTIYF. CDR3 nucleotides: TGTGCCAGCAGCCAGTCCGACAGGGCTGGAAACACCATATATTTT. The chain is built from TRBV7-2 and TRBJ1-3, with 7 bases aligning to TRBD1. The CDR3 has 15 residues. Trimming at V came to 5 bases and at J to 2 bases, leaving 6 bases not matched to a gene. CDR1 SGHTA and CDR2 FQGNSA come from the germline V gene.

A single count supports this clone. The V gene is TRBV25-1, the J gene TRBJ1-4; D unresolved. Germline V gene data show CDR1 as MGHDK and CDR2 as SYGVNS. Trimming left V 6 bases short and J 12 bases short, with 17 bases between. This CDR3 has 13 residues. The CDR3 is CASSPQQRPQLFF. The DNA of the CDR3 is TGTGCCAGCAGCCCCCAGCAGCGACCCCAACTGTTTTTT.

This clone has only one observation. V usage is TRBV20-1 and J usage is TRBJ1-2; D uncertain. The ends were cut back, 6 bases at V and 11 bases at J, with 10 bases in the middle. Germline V CDR1 and CDR2: DFQATT, SNEGSKA (reference sequence). The CDR3 is made up of 9 amino acids. The CDR3 protein is CSAAGWYTF. The DNA of the CDR3 is TGCAGTGCAGCCGGGTGGTACACCTTC.

This clone showed up just a few times. The chain couples TRBV7-2 to TRBJ2-7, with a weak D call TRBD2 (6 bases). Between the trimmed V and J ends, which lost 5 bases and 5 bases, there was a span of 13 bases. The CDR3 is 13 amino acids. Germline V gene lookup returns CDR1 SGHTA and CDR2 FQGNSA. CDR3 in DNA: TGTGCCAGCAGCCAAGGACCGGGGGACGAGCAGTACTTC. Translation gives CASSQGPGDEQYF. The entire variable domain, with the rest obtained from reference TRBV7-2 and TRBJ2-7, is as follows: GAGVSQSPSNKVTEKGKDVELRCDPISGHTALYWYRQSLGQGLEFLIYFQGNSAPDKSGLPSDRFSAERTGGSVSTLTIQRTQQEDSAVYLCASSQGPGDEQYFGPGTRLTVT.

In its sample, this clone was seen a few times. The chain combines TRBV7-9 with TRBJ1-5; 8 bases are a match to TRBD1. From germline, CDR1 is SEHNR and CDR2 FQNEAQ (reference sequence). The CDR3 extends over 15 amino acids. Trimming removed 4 bases from V and 3 bases from J; junction bases left unmatched: 5. The CDR3 reads CASSSGGQANQPQHF. The CDR3 nucleotides are TGTGCCAGCAGCTCGGGGGGACAGGCCAATCAGCCCCAGCATTTT. Together with reference TRBV7-9 and TRBJ1-5, the CDR3 gives the full variable domain: DTGVSQNPRHKITKRGQNVTFRCDPISEHNRLYWYRQTLGQGPEFLTYFQNEAQLEKSRLLSDRFSAERPKGSFSTLEIQRTEQGDSAMYLCASSSGGQANQPQHFGDGTRLSIL.

The chain uses TRBV7-9 and TRBJ2-6; D is perhaps TRBD1 (6 bases). Germline V CDR1 and CDR2: SEHNR, FQNEAQ (reference sequence). V was clipped by 4 bases and J by 4 bases, with 17 bases between them. The CDR3 sequence is 17 residues long. CDR3: CASSSSPSGEGANVLTF. The DNA for the CDR3 is TGTGCCAGCAGCTCATCCCCGTCAGGGGAAGGGGCCAACGTCCTGACTTTC.

The V call is TRBV18, the J call TRBJ2-2; perhaps TRBD2 as D (5 bases). CDR1 is KGHSH, CDR2 LQKENI, per germline. The V end was cut by 2 bases, the J end by 1 base, with 11 bases between. The CDR3 is 16 amino acids. In DNA, the CDR3 is TGTGCCAGCTCACCAATCGGGCGGGTGAACACCGGGGAGCTGTTTTTT. Amino acids: CASSPIGRVNTGELFF.

This clone was recorded at least ten times. This rearrangement joins TRBV13 to TRBJ1-1; no definite D call. Germline V gene lookup returns CDR1 PRHDT and CDR2 FYEKMQ (reference sequence). V was pared by 6 bases and J by 6 bases, with 8 bases between. The CDR3 runs 11 residues. The CDR3 spells CASRRGAEAFF. The CDR3 nucleotides read TGTGCCAGCAGACGAGGAGCTGAAGCTTTCTTT. The whole variable domain, filled in from reference TRBV13 and TRBJ1-1, reads AAGVIQSPRHLIKEKRETATLKCYPIPRHDTVYWYQQGPGQDPQFLISFYEKMQSDKGSIPDRFSAQQFSDYHSELNMSSLELGDSALYFCASRRGAEAFFGQGTRLTVV.

This sequence joins TRBV30 and TRBJ1-2, with D perhaps TRBD1 (6 bases). The V gene lost 1 base and the J gene lost 2 bases, with 11 bases spanning the gap. This CDR3 has 14 residues. CDR1 and CDR2 (germline): GTSNPN, SVGIG (reference sequence). CDR3 nucleotides: TGTGCCTGGAGTGGGGACACCGTAAACTATGGCTACACCTTC. Encoded protein: CAWSGDTVNYGYTF.

The chain is built from TRBV9 and TRBJ2-1; maybe TRBD2 (6 bases). The germline CDR1 and CDR2 sequences are SGDLS and YYNGEE. CDR3 length equals 13 residues. V was shortened by 3 bases and J by 9 bases, with 13 bases between the two germline ends. This CDR3 is CASSESWEVEQFF. The DNA of the CDR3 is TGTGCCAGCAGCGAGAGTTGGGAGGTTGAGCAGTTCTTC.

This clone has only a few counts. This chain links TRBV7-2 with TRBJ2-1; D possibly corresponds to TRBD1 (5 bases). Germline CDR1 SGHTA, CDR2 FQGNSA. Trimming stripped 0 bases from V and 2 bases from J, with 11 bases between. There are 16 residues in the CDR3. Here the CDR3 reads CASSLAPGRAYNEQFF. The DNA of the CDR3 is TGTGCCAGCAGCTTAGCGCCAGGGCGTGCCTACAATGAGCAGTTCTTC. The variable domain in full, completed from reference TRBV7-2 and TRBJ2-1, reads GAGVSQSPSNKVTEKGKDVELRCDPISGHTALYWYRQSLGQGLEFLIYFQGNSAPDKSGLPSDRFSAERTGGSVSTLTIQRTQQEDSAVYLCASSLAPGRAYNEQFFGPGTRLTVL.

This chain connects TRBV27 to TRBJ1-2, with a possible D match to TRBD1 (5 bases). This CDR3 is built from 13 residues. In germline, CDR1 is MNHEY, CDR2 SMNVEV (reference sequence). The V and J ends lost 5 bases and 8 bases respectively, with 15 bases between them. CDR3 nucleotide sequence: TGTGCCAGCAGTCCCCGGGGACTCCCAGGCTACACCTTC. Translation: CASSPRGLPGYTF.

The chain links TRBV2 to TRBJ2-3; TRBD1 matches 8 bases. The CDR3 has 14 residues. Trimming removed 7 bases from V and 5 bases from J; junction bases left unmatched: 8. CDR1 SNHLY and CDR2 FYNNEI come from the germline V gene. As DNA, the CDR3 is TGTGCCAGCACTAAGACAGGGGCAAGAGATACGCAGTATTTT. Residues: CASTKTGARDTQYF.

This clone came up a few times. This CDR3 is also generated by other DNA sequences in the sample. The chain combines TRBV5-1 with TRBJ2-1, with TRBD2 identical over 9 bases. Losses at the gene ends were 0 bases for V and 7 bases for J; bases not matched to a gene: 5. CDR1 SGHRS and CDR2 YFSETQ come from the germline V gene. The CDR3 runs 15 residues. This chain's CDR3 is CASSLVAGGPNEQFF. CDR3 coding DNA: TGCGCCAGCAGCTTGGTTGCGGGAGGGCCGAATGAGCAGTTCTTC.

In this sample, this clone turned up many times. The rearrangement links TRBV2 to TRBJ2-1; D gene unclear. The CDR3 is 14 residues long. The germline V gene has CDR1 SNHLY and CDR2 FYNNEI. V gave up 7 bases and J gave up 0 bases, with 10 bases separating them. For the CDR3, the DNA is TGTGCCAGCATTTTGACGCTCTCCTACAATGAGCAGTTCTTC. Amino acids: CASILTLSYNEQFF. The entire variable domain, with the rest obtained from reference TRBV2 and TRBJ2-1, is as follows: EPEVTQTPSHQVTQMGQEVILRCVPISNHLYFYWYRQILGQKVEFLVSFYNNEISEKSEIFDDQFSVERPDGSNFTLKIRSTKLEDSAMYFCASILTLSYNEQFFGPGTRLTVL.

The V call is TRBV29-1, the J call TRBJ2-7; no clear D. The V gene lost 5 bases and the J gene lost 3 bases, with 11 bases spanning the gap. There are 12 residues in the CDR3. Germline V lookup: CDR1 SQVTM, CDR2 ANQGSEA. The CDR3 loop is CSVLGRRYEQYF. The CDR3 DNA is TGCAGCGTTCTTGGTAGACGCTACGAGCAGTACTTC.

This clone was seen only a few times. The gene calls are TRBV30 and TRBJ2-7, with D unresolved. Germline V gene lookup returns CDR1 GTSNPN and CDR2 SVGIG (reference sequence). Trimming removed 5 bases from V and 3 bases from J, with 11 bases in between. This CDR3 is 12 amino acids long. The CDR3 spells CAWGATGYEQYF. The CDR3 region has the DNA TGTGCCTGGGGTGCAACCGGCTACGAGCAGTACTTC.

The gene calls are TRBV10-3 and TRBJ1-2; D remains ambiguous. CDR3 length: 17 residues. V lost 0 bases and J lost 0, with 14 bases in between. The germline V gene has CDR1 ENHRY and CDR2 SYGVKD. CDR3 nucleotide sequence: TGTGCCATCAGTGAGTCGAGAGGGCAACTGACTAACTATGGCTACACCTTC. Amino acid sequence: CAISESRGQLTNYGYTF.

This clone occurred a few times. V is TRBV30 and J is TRBJ2-5, with unresolved D. The germline V gene has CDR1 GTSNPN and CDR2 SVGIG (reference sequence). This CDR3 region has 8 residues. V was cut by 8 bases and J by 4 bases, with 2 bases left in between. CDR3 sequence reads: CAAETQYF. The CDR3 DNA is TGTGCCGCAGAGACCCAGTACTTC.

In this sample, this clone turned up a few times. The chain employs TRBV29-1 and TRBJ1-1; tentative D call: TRBD1 (6 bases). Germline V lookup: CDR1 SQVTM, CDR2 ANQGSEA. The V end lost 4 bases, the J end lost 1 base, and 10 bases lay between the germline ends. This CDR3 contains 13 residues. CDR3 amino acids: CSVVGGWNTEAFF. CDR3 sequence (DNA): TGCAGCGTTGTTGGGGGCTGGAACACTGAAGCTTTCTTT.

This clone was counted only a few times. V and J are TRBV29-1 and TRBJ2-7; D could derive from TRBD1 or TRBD2 (5 bases each). Germline V gives CDR1 SQVTM, CDR2 ANQGSEA. The CDR3 length is 13 residues. V gave up 4 bases and J gave up 7 bases, with 17 bases separating them. This CDR3 is CSVGEGPTWEQYF. The CDR3 region has the DNA TGCAGCGTTGGAGAGGGACCCACCTGGGAGCAGTACTTC.

V and J are TRBV29-1 and TRBJ2-1; TRBD2 agrees at 7 bases. The V gene end was trimmed by 0 bases and the J gene end by 9 bases; junction bases not matched to a gene: 8. CDR3 length: 14 amino acids. Germline V gene lookup returns CDR1 SQVTM and CDR2 ANQGSEA. The CDR3 region is CSVEDPGEGLEQFF. In nucleotides, the CDR3 is TGCAGCGTTGAAGATCCGGGGGAGGGCCTTGAGCAGTTCTTC.

In its sample, this clone was seen a few times. The chain links TRBV4-1 to TRBJ2-2; no clear D. CDR1 is MGHRA, CDR2 YSYEKL, per germline. There are 14 residues in the CDR3. V lost 0 bases and J 4 bases, leaving 6 bases between the germline ends. The CDR3 region has the DNA TGCGCCAGCAGCCAAGAGTTTACCACCGGGGAGCTGTTTTTT. Translation: CASSQEFTTGELFF.

This clone has just a few counts. The chain recombines TRBV29-1 with TRBJ1-3; D remains unclear. This CDR3 contains 16 residues. Germline V gene data show CDR1 as SQVTM and CDR2 as ANQGSEA. V dropped 0 bases and J dropped 0 bases, with 12 bases sitting between them. The CDR3 region has the DNA TGCAGCGTTGAAGATTGGTTGCAGAGCTCTGGAAACACCATATATTTT. As protein: CSVEDWLQSSGNTIYF. The full variable domain, rest sourced from reference TRBV29-1 and TRBJ1-3, is SAVISQKPSRDICQRGTSLTIQCQVDSQVTMMFWYRQQPGQSLTLIATANQGSEATYESGFVIDKFPISRPNLTFSTLTVSNMSPEDSSIYLCSVEDWLQSSGNTIYFGEGSWLTVV.

In this sample, this clone turned up once. V gene TRBV7-9 combines with J gene TRBJ2-3; 9 bases are a match to TRBD2. V lost 5 bases, J lost 2 bases, and 8 bases stayed unmatched. The CDR3 length is 16 residues. The V gene's germline CDR1 is SEHNR and CDR2 FQNEAQ (reference sequence). The CDR3 coding sequence is TGTGCCAGCAGCCTAAGACTAGCGGACCTCACAGATACGCAGTATTTT. Amino acid sequence: CASSLRLADLTDTQYF. Filled out from reference TRBV7-9 and TRBJ2-3, the complete variable domain reads DTGVSQNPRHKITKRGQNVTFRCDPISEHNRLYWYRQTLGQGPEFLTYFQNEAQLEKSRLLSDRFSAERPKGSFSTLEIQRTEQGDSAMYLCASSLRLADLTDTQYFGPGTRLTVL.